This passage covers 13 T cell receptor beta chains from one sample sequenced in a study of early T cells in non-severe SARS-CoV-2 infection. In TCRdb, the 5' RACE reads were re-called with MiXCR into one record per CDR3 protein. The table records fewer than 130,000 distinct CDR3 sequences, roughly an eighth of them present only once. The sequenced sample was whole blood, obtained at baseline. The receptors here all came from an adult who was a healthcare worker with PCR-confirmed SARS-CoV-2 infection or an uninfected control (not recorded which).

A few counts support this clonotype. This sequence joins TRBV28 and TRBJ1-3; no clear D. There are 12 residues in the CDR3. Trimming removed 2 bases from V and 6 bases from J, with 5 bases in between. Germline CDR1 and CDR2: MDHEN and SYDVKM. CDR3 protein: CASSLVENTIYF. The CDR3 DNA reads as TGTGCCAGCAGTTTAGTGGAAAACACCATATATTTT.

The sample holds a few counts of this clonotype. The rearrangement links TRBV9 to TRBJ2-7; 9 bases are shared with TRBD2. The CDR3 runs to 17 residues. V was pared by 4 bases and J by 0 bases, with 11 bases of the junction left unmatched. Germline-derived CDR1 and CDR2 are SGDLS and YYNGEE. The CDR3: CASSPSRTSASSYEQYF. CDR3 coding DNA: TGTGCCAGCAGCCCCAGCAGGACTAGCGCCAGCTCCTACGAGCAGTACTTC.

There are a few counts of this clonotype. The chain joins TRBV7-8 to TRBJ2-7; 8 bases line up with TRBD2. Germline V CDR1 and CDR2: SGHVS, FQNEAQ. This CDR3 is 14 amino acids long. V was pared by 5 bases and J by 6 bases, with 9 bases of the junction left unmatched. The CDR3, as DNA: TGTGCCAGCAGCCCCGAAATCGGGAGGGGCGAGCAGTACTTC. As protein: CASSPEIGRGEQYF.

This chain joins TRBV27 and TRBJ2-7, with TRBD2 matching 9 bases. V lost 5 bases to trimming and J lost 6 bases; unmatched junction nucleotides: 11. The CDR3 covers 15 residues. Per the germline V gene, CDR1 is MNHEY and CDR2 is SMNVEV (reference sequence). The CDR3 coding sequence is TGTGCCAGCAGTGTACGTCCCGGGACTAGCTTCGAGCAGTACTTC. Amino acids: CASSVRPGTSFEQYF.

Ten or more counts support this clonotype. The chain couples TRBV7-3 to TRBJ2-1, with D possibly being TRBD1 or TRBD2 (5 bases each). Germline V gene lookup returns CDR1 SGHTA and CDR2 FQGTGA. The CDR3 covers 13 residues. Trimming removed 3 bases from V and 9 bases from J, with 12 bases in between. The CDR3 DNA reads as TGTGCCAGCAGCTTGAGTCTAGGGACTGAGCAGTTCTTC. Its protein product is CASSLSLGTEQFF.

V gene TRBV7-2 combines with J gene TRBJ1-2; possible D gene TRBD1, 5 bases. The CDR3 loop spans 14 amino acids. With 5 bases removed from V and 3 bases from J, the gap between germline ends came to 13 bases. Per the germline V gene, CDR1 is SGHTA and CDR2 is FQGNSA. Written as DNA, the CDR3 is TGTGCCAGCAGCAGACAGCCCACGGACTATGGCTACACCTTC. Translated, it gives CASSRQPTDYGYTF.

J is TRBJ2-7 and V is TRBV7-6, with 8 bases identical to TRBD1. The CDR3 runs 15 residues. V was pared by 5 bases and J by 3 bases, with 9 bases of the junction left unmatched. The germline V gene has CDR1 SGHVS and CDR2 FNYEAQ. In DNA form, the CDR3 reads TGTGCCAGCAGCCCCAGACAGGGGAAAGACTACGAGCAGTACTTC. Its translation is CASSPRQGKDYEQYF.

This sequence joins TRBV12-3 or TRBV12-4 and TRBJ1-1, with D unclear. This CDR3 region has 14 residues. The germline V and J ends were trimmed by 4 bases and 6 bases, with 15 bases remaining between them. CDR3 DNA: TGTGCCAGCAGTTGGGCCAGTGGGTCTGCTGAAGCTTTCTTT. Amino acids: CASSWASGSAEAFF.

The sample holds a few counts of this clonotype. The rearrangement joins TRBV29-1 to TRBJ2-7, with 9 positions matching TRBD1. Germline V gives CDR1 SQVTM, CDR2 ANQGSEA. The CDR3 has 14 amino acids. The V and J ends lost 1 base and 7 bases, in that order; junction bases with no gene match: 8. Here the CDR3 DNA reads TGCAGCGTTGAAGGAGGGGGACAGGGCGGAGAGCAGTACTTC. Its protein is CSVEGGGQGGEQYF.

This clonotype was seen a few times. The chain carries TRBV29-1 and TRBJ1-2, with D possibly TRBD1 on 5 matching bases. Trimming shortened V by 3 bases and J by 5 bases, and 16 bases separated the two germline ends. Germline V gene data show CDR1 as SQVTM and CDR2 as ANQGSEA. The CDR3 sequence is 14 residues long. The CDR3, as DNA: TGCAGCGTTGATTTGGTCAGCGGGACGTATGGCTACACCTTC. It specifies CSVDLVSGTYGYTF.

V gene TRBV7-2 combines with J gene TRBJ2-3, with D possibly being TRBD2 (7 bases). The CDR3 contains 16 residues. Trimming shortened V by 0 bases and J by 1 base, and 11 bases separated the two germline ends. From germline, CDR1 is SGHTA and CDR2 FQGNSA. For the CDR3, the DNA is TGTGCCAGCAGCTTAGCGGGGGGGCTAGGCACAGATACGCAGTATTTT. Translation: CASSLAGGLGTDTQYF.

The chain carries TRBV18 and TRBJ1-5, with a possible D match to TRBD1 (6 bases). Trimming pared 5 bases from V and 1 base from J, leaving 6 bases between. The CDR3 totals 13 residues. Germline V gene data show CDR1 as KGHSH and CDR2 as LQKENI. The CDR3 loop is CASSGQSNQPQHF. The CDR3 DNA is TGTGCCAGCTCAGGACAGAGCAATCAGCCCCAGCATTTT.

This clonotype has at least ten counts. The chain joins TRBV5-1 to TRBJ1-1, with D tentatively TRBD1 (5 bases). The CDR3 is 15 amino acids. Germline loops: CDR1 SGHRS, CDR2 YFSETQ. Trimming stripped 0 bases from V and 1 base from J, with 10 bases between. This CDR3 is CASSLVAGGNTEAFF. In DNA form, the CDR3 reads TGCGCCAGCAGCTTGGTAGCCGGGGGGAACACTGAAGCTTTCTTT.